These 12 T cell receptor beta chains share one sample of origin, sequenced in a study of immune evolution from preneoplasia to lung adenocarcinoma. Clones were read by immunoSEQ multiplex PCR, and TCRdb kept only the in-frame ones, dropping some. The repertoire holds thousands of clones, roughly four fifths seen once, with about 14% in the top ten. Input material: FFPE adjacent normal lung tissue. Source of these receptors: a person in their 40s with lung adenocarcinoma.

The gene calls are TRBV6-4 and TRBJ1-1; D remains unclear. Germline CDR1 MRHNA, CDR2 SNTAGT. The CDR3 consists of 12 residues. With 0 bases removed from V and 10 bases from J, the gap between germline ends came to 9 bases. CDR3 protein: CASSDSPIGAFF. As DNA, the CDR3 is TGTGCCAGCAGTGACTCCCCTATTGGAGCTTTCTTT.

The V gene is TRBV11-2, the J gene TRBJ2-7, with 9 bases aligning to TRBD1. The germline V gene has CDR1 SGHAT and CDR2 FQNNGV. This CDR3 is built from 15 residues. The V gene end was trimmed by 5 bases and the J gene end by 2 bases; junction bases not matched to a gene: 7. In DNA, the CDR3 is TGTGCCAGCAGCCCACGGACAGGGGCGGCCTACGAGCAGTACTTC. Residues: CASSPRTGAAYEQYF.

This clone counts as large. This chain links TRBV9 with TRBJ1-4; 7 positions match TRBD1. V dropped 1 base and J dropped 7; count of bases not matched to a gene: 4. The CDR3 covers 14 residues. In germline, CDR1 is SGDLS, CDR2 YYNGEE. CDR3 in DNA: TGTGCCAGCAGCGTACAGGGGGGCAGTGAAAAACTGTTTTTT. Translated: CASSVQGGSEKLFF. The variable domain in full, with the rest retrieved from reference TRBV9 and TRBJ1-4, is DSGVTQTPKHLITATGQRVTLRCSPRSGDLSVYWYQQSLDQGLQFLIQYYNGEERAKGNILERFSAQQFPDLHSELNLSSLELGDSALYFCASSVQGGSEKLFFGSGTQLSVL.

As DNA, the CDR3 is TGTGCCAGCAGCCTTGGGCGGGAGCTTTTAGAGCAGTACTTC. Amino acid sequence: CASSLGRELLEQYF. The chain links TRBV11-2 to TRBJ2-7; 7 bases align to TRBD2. V shed 5 bases, J shed 7 bases, and the junction held 11 bases outside the gene matches. The CDR3 is 14 amino acids. Germline V gives CDR1 SGHAT, CDR2 FQNNGV.

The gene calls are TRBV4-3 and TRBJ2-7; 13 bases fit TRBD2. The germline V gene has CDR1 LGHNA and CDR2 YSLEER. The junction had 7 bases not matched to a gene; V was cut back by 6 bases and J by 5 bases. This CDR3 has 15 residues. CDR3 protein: CASSPTSGRVHEQYF. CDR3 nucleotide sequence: TGCGCCAGCAGTCCTACTAGCGGGAGGGTCCACGAGCAGTACTTC.

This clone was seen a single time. The CDR3: CASSLEPGSSPQGYTF. DNA for the CDR3: TGCGCCAGCAGCTTGGAACCGGGGTCGAGCCCACAGGGCTACACCTTC. J is TRBJ1-2 and V is TRBV5-1; D ambiguous. The CDR3 spans 16 residues. CDR1 is SGHRS and CDR2 is YFSETQ in the germline V gene. V was trimmed by 0 bases and J by 8 bases, leaving 20 bases between them. Full variable domain (outside the CDR3, taken from reference TRBV5-1 and TRBJ1-2): KAGVTQTPRYLIKTRGQQVTLSCSPISGHRSVSWYQQTPGQGLQFLFEYFSETQRNKGNFPGRFSGRQFSNSRSEMNVSTLELGDSALYLCASSLEPGSSPQGYTFGSGTRLTVV.

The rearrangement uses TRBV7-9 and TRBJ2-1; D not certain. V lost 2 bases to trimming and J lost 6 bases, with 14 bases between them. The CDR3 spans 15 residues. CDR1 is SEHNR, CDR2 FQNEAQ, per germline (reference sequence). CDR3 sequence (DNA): TGTGCCAGCAGCTTATATTCGGACGGACCCAATGAGCAGTTCTTC. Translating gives CASSLYSDGPNEQFF.

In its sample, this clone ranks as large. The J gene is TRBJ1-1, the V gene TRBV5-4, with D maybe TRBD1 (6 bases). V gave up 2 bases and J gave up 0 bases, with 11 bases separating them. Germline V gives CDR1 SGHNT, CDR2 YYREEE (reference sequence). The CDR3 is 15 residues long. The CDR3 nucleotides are TGTGCCAGCAGCTTACAGGGCCTGATGAACACTGAAGCTTTCTTT. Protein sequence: CASSLQGLMNTEAFF.

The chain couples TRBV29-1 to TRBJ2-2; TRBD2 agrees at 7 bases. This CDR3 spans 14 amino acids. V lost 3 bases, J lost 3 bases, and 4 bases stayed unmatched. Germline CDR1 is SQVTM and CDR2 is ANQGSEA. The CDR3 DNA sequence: TGCAGCGTTGACAGGGAGGGAGACACCGGGGAGCTGTTTTTT. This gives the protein CSVDREGDTGELFF.

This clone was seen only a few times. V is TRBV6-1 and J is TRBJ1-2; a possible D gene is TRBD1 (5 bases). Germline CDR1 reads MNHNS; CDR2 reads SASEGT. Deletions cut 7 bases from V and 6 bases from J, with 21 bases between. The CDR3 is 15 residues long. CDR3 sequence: CASKFSQGGQDGYTF. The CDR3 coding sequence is TGTGCCAGCAAGTTTAGCCAGGGAGGGCAGGATGGCTACACCTTC.

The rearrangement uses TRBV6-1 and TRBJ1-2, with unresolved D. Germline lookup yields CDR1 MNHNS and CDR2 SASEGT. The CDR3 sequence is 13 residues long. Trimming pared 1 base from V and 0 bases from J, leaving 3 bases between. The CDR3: CASSEVANYGYTF. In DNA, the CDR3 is TGTGCCAGCAGTGAAGTGGCTAACTATGGCTACACCTTC.

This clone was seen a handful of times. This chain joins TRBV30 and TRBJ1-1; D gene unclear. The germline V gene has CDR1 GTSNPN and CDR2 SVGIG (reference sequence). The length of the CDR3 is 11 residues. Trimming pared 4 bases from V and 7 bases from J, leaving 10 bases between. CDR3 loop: CAWNDRGEAFF. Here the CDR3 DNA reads TGTGCCTGGAACGACCGTGGTGAAGCTTTCTTT.